This T cell receptor (beta chain) emerged from a study of blood T cell repertoires in COVID-19. Study-level background: The United States, Italy and Spain provided the acute and convalescent COVID-19 samples.

In this sample, this clone turned up a few times. The CDR3 has 16 residues. With 3 bases clipped from V and 7 bases from J, the junction kept 14 bases outside the gene matches. The germline V gene encodes CDR1 KGHSH and CDR2 LQKENI. Original analysis: Estimation of nucleated cell counts relied on the amplification of reference gene primers. The protocol was immunoSEQ multiplex PCR, while the TCRdb copy is restricted to in-frame clones and leaves out a portion. The V and J calls and clone size were taken over from that table, and D and trimming were inferred from the DNA. The sample holds 150,000 to 160,000 clones; around 83% are singletons and the top ten take approximately 9.7%.

The source material was peripheral blood. The V and J genes are TRBV18 and TRBJ1-1; 7 nucleotides align to TRBD1. The source is a woman in her forties or fifties with acute or convalescent COVID-19. The DNA of the CDR3 is TGTGCCAGCTCACCTAACGGACAGGCCCAAAGGGATGAAGCTTTCTTT. It is translated as CASSPNGQAQRDEAFF.